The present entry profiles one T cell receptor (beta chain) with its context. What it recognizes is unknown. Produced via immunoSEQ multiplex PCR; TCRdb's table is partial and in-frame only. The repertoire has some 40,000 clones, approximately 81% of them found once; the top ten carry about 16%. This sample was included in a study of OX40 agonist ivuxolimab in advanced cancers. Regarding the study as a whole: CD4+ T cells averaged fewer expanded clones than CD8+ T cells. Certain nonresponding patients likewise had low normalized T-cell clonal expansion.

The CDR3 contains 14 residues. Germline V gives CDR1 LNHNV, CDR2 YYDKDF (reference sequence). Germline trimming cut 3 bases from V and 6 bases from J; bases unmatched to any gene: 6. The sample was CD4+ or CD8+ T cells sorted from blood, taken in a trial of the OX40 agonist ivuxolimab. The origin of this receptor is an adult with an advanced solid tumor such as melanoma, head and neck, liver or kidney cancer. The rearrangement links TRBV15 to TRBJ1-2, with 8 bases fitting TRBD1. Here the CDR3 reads CATSSAGQGNGYTF. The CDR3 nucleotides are TGTGCCACCAGCAGCGCCGGACAGGGTAATGGCTACACCTTC.